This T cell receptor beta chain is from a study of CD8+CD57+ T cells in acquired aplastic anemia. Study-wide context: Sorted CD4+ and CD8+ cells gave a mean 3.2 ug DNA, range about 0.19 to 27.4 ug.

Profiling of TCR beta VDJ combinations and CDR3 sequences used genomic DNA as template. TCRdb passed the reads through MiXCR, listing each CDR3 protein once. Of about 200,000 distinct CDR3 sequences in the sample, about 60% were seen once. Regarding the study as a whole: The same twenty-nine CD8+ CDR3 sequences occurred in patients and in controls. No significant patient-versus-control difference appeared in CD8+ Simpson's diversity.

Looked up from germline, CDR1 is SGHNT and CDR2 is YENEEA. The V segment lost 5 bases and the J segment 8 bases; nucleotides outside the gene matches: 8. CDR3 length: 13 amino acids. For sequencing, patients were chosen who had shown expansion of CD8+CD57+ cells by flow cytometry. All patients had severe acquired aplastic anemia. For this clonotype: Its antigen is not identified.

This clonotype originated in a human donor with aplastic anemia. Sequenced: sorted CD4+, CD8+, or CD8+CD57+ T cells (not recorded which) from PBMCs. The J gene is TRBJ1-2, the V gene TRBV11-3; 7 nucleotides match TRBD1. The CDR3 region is CASSALTGVGYTF. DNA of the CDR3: TGTGCCAGCAGCGCCCTTACAGGGGTCGGCTACACCTTC.